This T cell receptor (beta chain) comes out of a study of T cell responses to AZD1222 COVID-19 vaccine. Germline V gene sequence: CDR1 KGHDR, CDR2 SFDVKD. Trimming pared 4 bases from V and 1 base from J, leaving 6 bases between. This CDR3 is built from 14 residues. Profiled with immunoSEQ multiplex PCR; TCRdb holds only in-frame clones, not every one. Among 180,000 or so clones listed, approximately 90% were seen once. The specimen was peripheral blood, collected 28 days after the second AZD1222 dose. The TCR originated in an adult who received the AZD1222 COVID-19 vaccine. The gene calls are TRBV24-1 and TRBJ2-2; D may correspond to TRBD1 or TRBD2 (5 bases each). The CDR3 coding sequence is TGTGCCACCAGTGAGAGGGGGAACACCGGGGAGCTGTTTTTT. This codes for CATSERGNTGELFF.